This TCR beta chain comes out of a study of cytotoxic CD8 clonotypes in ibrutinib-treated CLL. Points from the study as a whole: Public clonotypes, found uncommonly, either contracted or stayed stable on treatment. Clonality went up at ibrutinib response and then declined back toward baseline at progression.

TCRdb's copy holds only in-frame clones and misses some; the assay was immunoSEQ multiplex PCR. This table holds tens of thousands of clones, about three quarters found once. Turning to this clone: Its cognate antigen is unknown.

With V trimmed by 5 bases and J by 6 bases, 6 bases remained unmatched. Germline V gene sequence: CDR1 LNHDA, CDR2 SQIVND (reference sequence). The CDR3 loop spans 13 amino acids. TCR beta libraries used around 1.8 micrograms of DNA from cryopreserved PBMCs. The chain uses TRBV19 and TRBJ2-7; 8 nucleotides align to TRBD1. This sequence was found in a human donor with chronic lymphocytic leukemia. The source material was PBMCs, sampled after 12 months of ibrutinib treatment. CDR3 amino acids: CASSPRGRPEQYF. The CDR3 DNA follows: TGTGCCAGTAGTCCCAGGGGGCGACCCGAGCAGTACTTC.